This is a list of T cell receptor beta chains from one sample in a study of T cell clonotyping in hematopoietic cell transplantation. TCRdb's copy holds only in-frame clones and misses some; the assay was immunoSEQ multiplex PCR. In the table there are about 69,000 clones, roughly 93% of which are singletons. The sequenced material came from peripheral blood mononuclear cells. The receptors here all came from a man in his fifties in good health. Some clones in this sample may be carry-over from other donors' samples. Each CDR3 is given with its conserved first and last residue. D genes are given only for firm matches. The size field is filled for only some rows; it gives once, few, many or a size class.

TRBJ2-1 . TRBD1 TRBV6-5 TGTGCCAGCAGTTACAGGGGACAGGGAGGTGAGCAGTTCTTC CASSYRGQGGEQFF
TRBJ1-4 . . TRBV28 TGTGCCAGCACCCTAGGGGCATTAGAAAAACTGTTTTTT CASTLGALEKLFF
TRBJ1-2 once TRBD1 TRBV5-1 TGCGCCAGCAGCCCAATGACAGGGCAAGGCTACACCTTC CASSPMTGQGYTF
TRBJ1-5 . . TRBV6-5 TGTGCCAGCAGTCACCCGGGGGATCAGCCCCAGCATTTT CASSHPGDQPQHF
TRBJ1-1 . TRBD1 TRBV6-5 TGTGCCAGCAGTTACAACGGACAGGGGAACACTGAAGCTTTCTTT CASSYNGQGNTEAFF
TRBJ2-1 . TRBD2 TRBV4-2 TGTGCCAGCAGCCCGGGAGGGCTAGCGGTAGTAAATGAGCAGTTCTTC CASSPGGLAVVNEQFF
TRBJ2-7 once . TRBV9 TGTGCCAGCAGCGCGACAGGCGTAACCTACGAGCAGTACTTC CASSATGVTYEQYF
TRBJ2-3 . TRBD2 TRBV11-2 TGTGCCAGCAGCTCCCCCCCAGCGGGAGGGACAGATACGCAGTATTTT CASSSPPAGGTDTQYF
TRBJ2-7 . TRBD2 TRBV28 TGTGCCAGCAGTCCGCTAGCGGGAGGGCCATACGAGCAGTACTTC CASSPLAGGPYEQYF
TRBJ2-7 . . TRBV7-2 TGTGCCAGCAGCTGGGGCGGGTACGAGCAGTACTTC CASSWGGYEQYF
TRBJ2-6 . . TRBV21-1 TGTGCCAGCAGCCGCCACGAGAACAAAGACAGGGGGCTAGCTGGGGCCAACGTCCTGACTTTC CASSRHENKDRGLAGANVLTF
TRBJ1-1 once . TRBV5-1 TGCGCCAGCAGCTCCGGACTGGAGAACACTGAAGCTTTCTTT CASSSGLENTEAFF
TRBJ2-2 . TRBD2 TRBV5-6 TGTGCCAGCGGAGGACTAGCGGGAAGCACCGGGGAGCTGTTTTTT CASGGLAGSTGELFF
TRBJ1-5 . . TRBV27 TGTGCCAGCAGTTTAGGGGGCGGATTGCCCCAGCATTTT CASSLGGGLPQHF
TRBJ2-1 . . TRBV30 TGTGCCTGCCACGACTTGAAAGAGCAGTTCTTC CACHDLKEQFF
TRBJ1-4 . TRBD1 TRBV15 TGTGCCACCAGCAGAGATCCGGACAGGGCTGAAAAACTGTTTTTT CATSRDPDRAEKLFF
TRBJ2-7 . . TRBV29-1 TGCAGCGTTGTGCTCGACTGGGCCTACGAGCAGTACTTC CSVVLDWAYEQYF
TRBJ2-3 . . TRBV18 TGTGCCAGCTCTCCGGGCGGGGCCGGGGATACGCAGTATTTT CASSPGGAGDTQYF
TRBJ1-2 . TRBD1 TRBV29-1 TGCAGCGTCGCCATCACAGGGGACTATGGCTACACCTTC CSVAITGDYGYTF
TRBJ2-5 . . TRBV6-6 TGTGCCAGCAGTCTAGCCCCGAGCGAGACCCAGTACTTC CASSLAPSETQYF
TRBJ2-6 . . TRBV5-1 TGCGCCAGCAGCTTGGGGACAGCCGGGGCCAACGTCCTGACTTTC CASSLGTAGANVLTF
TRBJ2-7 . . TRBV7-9 TGTGCCAGCAGCTTAGGTGGAAGTGGCTACGAGCAGTACTTC CASSLGGSGYEQYF
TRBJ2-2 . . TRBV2 TGTGCCAGCAAAAATCAGGGGACGAACACCGGGGAGCTGTTTTTT CASKNQGTNTGELFF
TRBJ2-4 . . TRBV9 TGTGCCAGCAGCCCCGGGGAGCGAGCTAGGGTGTACTTC CASSPGERARVYF
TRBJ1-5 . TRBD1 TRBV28 TGTGCCAGCAGAACAGGGGGAGGCCAGCCCCAGCATTTT CASRTGGGQPQHF
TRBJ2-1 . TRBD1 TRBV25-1 TGTGCCAGCACCGACAGGGAATCCTACAATGAGCAGTTCTTC CASTDRESYNEQFF
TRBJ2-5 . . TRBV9 TGTGCCAGCAGCGTACAAGGGCAAGAGACCCAGTACTTC CASSVQGQETQYF
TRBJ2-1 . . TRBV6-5 TGTGCCAGCAGGGGAGAAGGGGCGATTGATGAGCAGTTCTTC CASRGEGAIDEQFF
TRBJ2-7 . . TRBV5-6 TGTGCCAGCAGCTACGACTGGAAGGGTTCCTACGAGCAGTACTTC CASSYDWKGSYEQYF
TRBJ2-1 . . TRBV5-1 TGCGCCAGCAGCTTGGTCCCGCTATCCTACAATGAGCAGTTCTTC CASSLVPLSYNEQFF
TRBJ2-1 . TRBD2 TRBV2 TGTGCCAGCAGCCGGGAGGCAGGGCCCCTCAATGAGCAGTTCTTC CASSREAGPLNEQFF
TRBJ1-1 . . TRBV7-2 TGTGCCAGCAGCTTACAGGGGTACACTGAAGCTTTCTTT CASSLQGYTEAFF
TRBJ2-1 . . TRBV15 TGTGCCACCAGCAGACCCCTCCAGGACAATGAGCAGTTCTTC CATSRPLQDNEQFF
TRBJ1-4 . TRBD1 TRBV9 TGTGCCAGCAGCGGCACAGGGGGCGCTGAAAAACTGTTTTTT CASSGTGGAEKLFF
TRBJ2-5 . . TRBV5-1 TGCGCCAGCAGCCGCCAGGGGGGCGAGGAGACCCAGTACTTC CASSRQGGEETQYF
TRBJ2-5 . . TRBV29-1 TGCAGCGTTGATTTGTTAGGTTTGGAGACCCAGTACTTC CSVDLLGLETQYF
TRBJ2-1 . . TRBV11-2 TGTGCCAGCAACCCCCGGGGATGGGAGGCCCCCAATGAGCAGTTCTTC CASNPRGWEAPNEQFF
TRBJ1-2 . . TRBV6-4 TGTGCCAGCAGTGACTCGACGGCAGGGGTCTATGGCTACACCTTC CASSDSTAGVYGYTF
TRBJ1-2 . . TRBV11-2 TGTGCCAGCAGCTCGCCTGGACGCCAAGCAAACTATGGCTACACCTTC CASSSPGRQANYGYTF
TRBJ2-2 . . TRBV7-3 TGTGCCAGCAGCAAAGCAGGGTACACCGGGGAGCTGTTTTTT CASSKAGYTGELFF
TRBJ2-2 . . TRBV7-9 TGTGCCAGCAGCCCAGGGGTACTAATACCGAACACCGGGGAGCTGTTTTTT CASSPGVLIPNTGELFF
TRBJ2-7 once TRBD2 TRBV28 TGTGCCAGCAGTTTCCCTGGGAGGGACCCCTCCTACGAGCAGTACTTC CASSFPGRDPSYEQYF
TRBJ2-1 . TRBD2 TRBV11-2 TGTGCCAGCAGCTTAGTAGCGGGATATGAGCAGTTCTTC CASSLVAGYEQFF
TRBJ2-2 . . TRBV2 TGTGCCAGCAGTCCTACAGTATCGAACACCGGGGAGCTGTTTTTT CASSPTVSNTGELFF
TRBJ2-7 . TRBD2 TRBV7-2 TGTGCCAGCAGCTTCCACCTGGCGGGAGGGACCTACGAGCAGTACTTC CASSFHLAGGTYEQYF
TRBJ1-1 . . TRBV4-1 TGCGCCAGCAGCCGGGGGGACTTTAGGAACACTGAAGCTTTCTTT CASSRGDFRNTEAFF
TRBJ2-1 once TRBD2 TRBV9 TGTGCCAGTTCCCGGAGCGGGAGGACTTCCTACAATGAGCAGTTCTTC CASSRSGRTSYNEQFF
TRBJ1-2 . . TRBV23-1 TGCGCCAGCAGTCAACGGACAGTGACCTTCTATGGCTACACCTTC CASSQRTVTFYGYTF
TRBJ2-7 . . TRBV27 TGTGCCAGCAGTGCAACAAGCGGTTTTAGCTACGAGCAGTACTTC CASSATSGFSYEQYF